What follows are 9 T cell receptor beta chains derived from one specimen sequenced in a study of blood T cell repertoires in COVID-19. Some clones are missing from TCRdb's copy, which holds only in-frame ones; the method was immunoSEQ multiplex PCR. The data show 200,000 to 250,000 clones, with nearly 85% seen just once and over 0.95% held by the top ten. Sequencing was performed on peripheral blood. The receptors stem from a woman aged 25-40 years with COVID-19, enrolled during active disease.

J is TRBJ2-1 and V is TRBV2; D perhaps matches TRBD2 (5 bases). Germline V gives CDR1 SNHLY, CDR2 FYNNEI. V was trimmed by 10 bases and J by 1 base, leaving 14 bases between them. This CDR3 comprises 14 residues. In nucleotides, the CDR3 is TGTGCCACCCTGGACTTCCTTTCCTACAATGAGCAGTTCTTC. Translated: CATLDFLSYNEQFF.

The chain is built from TRBV5-6 and TRBJ1-5; D ambiguous. Germline V gene sequence: CDR1 SGHDT, CDR2 YYEEEE. This CDR3 comprises 15 residues. V shed 4 bases and J shed 1 base, with 12 bases lying between them. This CDR3 is CASSPGRESNQPQHF. The CDR3 DNA reads as TGTGCCAGCAGCCCAGGTAGGGAGAGCAATCAGCCCCAGCATTTT.

The chain carries TRBV21-1 and TRBJ1-1; TRBD1, as called in the table, went unchecked against the DNA. TRBV21-1 represents a pseudogene. This CDR3 is built from 13 residues. CDR3 coding DNA: TGTGCCGGAGAGACAGGGGAGGTCCCTGAAGCTTTCTTT. Its translation: CAGETGEVPEAFF.

This chain uses TRBV19 with TRBJ1-2; 7 bases are a match to TRBD1. This CDR3 region has 15 residues. The J segment lost 4 bases and the V segment lost 7 bases, leaving 12 bases of the junction unmatched. CDR1 is LNHDA and CDR2 is SQIVND in the germline V gene (reference sequence). In DNA, the CDR3 is TGTGCCAGTACCTTCCCGACAGGGACCCTCTATGGCTACACCTTC. Amino acids: CASTFPTGTLYGYTF.

Details on this clone: The identical CDR3 is also encoded by other nucleotide sequences in the sample. The chain combines TRBV9 with TRBJ2-3; 11 bases map to TRBD2. CDR1 SGDLS and CDR2 YYNGEE come from the germline V gene. CDR3 length equals 16 residues. V was pared by 3 bases and J by 6 bases, with 9 bases of the junction left unmatched. The CDR3 reads CASSGGTSGLTDTQYF. As DNA, the CDR3 is TGTGCCAGCAGCGGTGGGACTAGCGGACTTACGGATACGCAGTATTTT.

The V and J genes are TRBV28 and TRBJ1-2; 7 positions match TRBD1. CDR3 size: 14 residues. Germline lookup yields CDR1 MDHEN and CDR2 SYDVKM. Germline trimming cut 6 bases from V and 3 bases from J; bases unmatched to any gene: 7. CDR3 sequence reads: CASRLQGFDYGYTF. Written as DNA, the CDR3 is TGTGCCAGCAGGCTACAGGGGTTCGACTATGGCTACACCTTC.

The V and J genes are TRBV2 and TRBJ1-5, with 7 bases lining up with TRBD1. V was pared by 10 bases and J by 0 bases, with 12 bases of the junction left unmatched. Germline-derived CDR1 and CDR2 are SNHLY and FYNNEI. The length of the CDR3 is 16 residues. DNA of the CDR3: TGTGCCACCTCCCGGGACAGCGGTCTTAGCAATCAGCCCCAGCATTTT. This gives the protein CATSRDSGLSNQPQHF.

In DNA form, the CDR3 reads TGTGCCAGCAGCCCCAGACTAGCGGGGGAGACCCAGTACTTC. Translating gives CASSPRLAGETQYF. This chain connects TRBV7-2 to TRBJ2-5; 11 bases map to TRBD2. Germline V gene lookup returns CDR1 SGHTA and CDR2 FQGNSA. The trim removed 5 bases at V and 5 bases at J, leaving 4 bases unmatched. The CDR3 extends over 14 amino acids.

V gene TRBV12-3 or TRBV12-4 combines with J gene TRBJ1-2; unclear D gene. Trimming shortened V by 6 bases and J by 6 bases, and 14 bases separated the two germline ends. The CDR3 totals 13 residues. This CDR3 is CASSFSGSDGYTF. CDR3 coding DNA: TGTGCCAGCAGCTTCTCGGGGAGTGATGGCTACACCTTC.